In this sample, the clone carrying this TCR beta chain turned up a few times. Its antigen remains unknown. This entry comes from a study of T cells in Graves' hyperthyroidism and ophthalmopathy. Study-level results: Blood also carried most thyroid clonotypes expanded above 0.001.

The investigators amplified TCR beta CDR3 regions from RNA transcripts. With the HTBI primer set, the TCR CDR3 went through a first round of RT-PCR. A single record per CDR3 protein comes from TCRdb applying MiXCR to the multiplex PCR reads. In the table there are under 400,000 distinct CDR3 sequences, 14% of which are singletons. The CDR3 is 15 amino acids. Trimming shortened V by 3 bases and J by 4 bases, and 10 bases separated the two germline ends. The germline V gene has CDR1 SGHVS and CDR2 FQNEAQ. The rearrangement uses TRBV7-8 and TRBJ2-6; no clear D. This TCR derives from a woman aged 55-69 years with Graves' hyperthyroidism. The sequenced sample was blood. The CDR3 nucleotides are TGTGCCAGCAGCTTTATTTTCGCCGGGGCCAACGTCCTGACTTTC. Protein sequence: CASSFIFAGANVLTF.